The clone carrying this T cell receptor beta chain appeared a single time. The repertoire was sequenced with immunoSEQ multiplex PCR; TCRdb's copy has only in-frame clones and lacks some. The sample shows roughly 650,000 clones, approximately 96% of them seen only once. Terminally differentiated effector memory CD45RA+ cells were excluded by CCR7 positive selection of CD45RO-negative cells. Germline CDR1 is SGHVS and CDR2 is FNYEAQ. Trimming removed 1 base from V and 3 bases from J, with 10 bases in between. This CDR3 comprises 14 residues. This sample was included in a study of shared clonotypes between healthy human individuals.

The specimen was naive CD8+ T cells sorted from blood. The sequence was obtained from a woman under 40 in good health. J is TRBJ2-7 and V is TRBV7-6; possibly TRBD1 for D (5 bases). CDR3 coding DNA: TGTGCCAGCAGCTTAGGTGGGGCACACTACGAGCAGTACTTC. Protein product: CASSLGGAHYEQYF.